These T cell receptor beta chains were read from a single sample in a study of identical twins. TCRdb fed the 5' RACE reads into MiXCR, producing one record per CDR3 protein. Of about 290,000 distinct CDR3 sequences detected, roughly 8.6% appear once; the ten largest clones hold roughly 6.8%. These data also featured in a second study, about yellow fever vaccine responses in identical twins.

The source material was CD8+ T cells sorted from blood. The receptor source for this set is a woman aged 18-29 years in good health. CDR3s include the opening cysteine and the closing phenylalanine or tryptophan. Each record gives: J gene, clone size, V gene, D gene, CDR3 protein, CDR3 DNA. D genes are given only for firm matches. Only some rows state a clone size, as once, few, many or a class for expanded clones.

TRBJ2-7 . TRBV27 . CASSSASTLVGEQYF TGTGCCAGCAGTTCCGCGTCGACCTTGGTGGGGGAGCAGTACTTC
TRBJ2-7 many TRBV27 . CASKRTGGLYEQYF TGTGCCAGCAAGAGGACTGGGGGGCTATACGAGCAGTACTTC
TRBJ2-1 many TRBV10-1 . CASSESLTLGGHEQFF TGCGCCAGCAGTGAGTCCCTAACTTTAGGTGGTCATGAGCAGTTCTTC
TRBJ2-3 many TRBV6-4 TRBD1 CASSEGQGNTDTQYF TGTGCCAGCAGCGAAGGACAGGGGAACACAGATACGCAGTATTTT
TRBJ2-7 many TRBV5-1 TRBD2 CASSLERDYSSYEQYF TGCGCCAGCAGCTTGGAACGGGACTATAGCTCCTACGAGCAGTACTTC
TRBJ2-3 few TRBV7-9 TRBD2 CASSPLAGVGDTQYF TGTGCCAGCAGCCCCCTAGCGGGAGTGGGAGATACGCAGTATTTT
TRBJ2-5 many TRBV12-3/TRBV12-4 TRBD1 CASSWGQIQETQYF TGTGCCAGCAGTTGGGGACAGATCCAAGAGACCCAGTACTTC
TRBJ1-1 many TRBV20-1 TRBD1 CSARQGDTEAFF TGCAGTGCTAGGCAGGGGGACACTGAAGCTTTCTTT
TRBJ2-7 many TRBV9 TRBD2 CASSVGAGAPIEQYF TGTGCCAGCAGCGTCGGAGCGGGAGCCCCCATCGAGCAGTACTTC
TRBJ1-1 few TRBV27 TRBD1 CASSPTGWTEAFF TGTGCCAGCAGTCCGACAGGGTGGACTGAAGCTTTCTTT
TRBJ1-1 . TRBV29-1 TRBD1 CSAPLSGGDTEAFF TGCAGCGCCCCCTTATCAGGGGGGGACACTGAAGCTTTCTTT
TRBJ2-7 . TRBV12-5 TRBD2 CASALGTSGSYEQYF TGTGCTAGTGCCTTGGGGACTAGCGGGAGTTACGAGCAGTACTTC
TRBJ2-1 many TRBV12-3/TRBV12-4 TRBD2 CASSLNLAGNNEQFF TGTGCCAGCAGTTTAAACCTAGCGGGTAACAATGAGCAGTTCTTC
TRBJ2-1 many TRBV7-8 . CASSLVADSYNEQFF TGTGCCAGCAGCTTAGTGGCGGACTCCTACAATGAGCAGTTCTTC
TRBJ2-3 few TRBV12-3/TRBV12-4 . CASTLPDSTDTQYF TGTGCCAGCACCCTACCGGACAGCACAGATACGCAGTATTTT
TRBJ2-1 many TRBV30 . CAWSIGRGNEQFF TGTGCCTGGAGTATAGGCAGGGGCAATGAGCAGTTCTTC
TRBJ2-7 many TRBV7-9 . CASSLLDGLYEQYF TGTGCCAGCAGCTTATTGGACGGTCTCTACGAGCAGTACTTC
TRBJ2-3 few TRBV27 . CASKPTDSTDTQYF TGTGCCAGCAAACCTACGGATTCCACAGATACGCAGTATTTT
TRBJ2-1 few TRBV6-2/TRBV6-3 TRBD1 CAGPRGGTGEFF TGTGCCGGCCCCAGGGGTGGGACAGGGGAGTTCTTC
TRBJ2-7 few TRBV3-1 . CASSQYFGGAYEQYF TGTGCCAGCAGCCAATACTTTGGGGGGGCTTACGAGCAGTACTTC
TRBJ2-3 few TRBV20-1 . CSARDRWGATDTQYF TGCAGTGCTAGAGATCGGTGGGGGGCCACAGATACGCAGTATTTT
TRBJ2-1 many TRBV9 . CASSGRGDEQFF TGTGCCAGCAGCGGGAGGGGAGATGAGCAGTTCTTC
TRBJ2-3 few TRBV20-1 . CSARGRWIAGEGTDTQYF TGCAGTGCCAGGGGGAGATGGATCGCGGGAGAGGGCACAGATACGCAGTATTTT
TRBJ2-2 many TRBV29-1 . CSVITLTGVIAGELFF TGCAGCGTCATAACTTTGACGGGAGTAATTGCCGGGGAGCTGTTTTTT
TRBJ2-2 many TRBV6-1 . CASSPHGTGELFF TGTGCCAGCAGCCCGCATGGGACCGGGGAGCTGTTTTTT
TRBJ1-2 many TRBV7-2 . CASSPPWGAGYGYTF TGTGCCAGCAGCCCCCCTTGGGGGGCGGGGTATGGCTACACCTTC
TRBJ2-5 . TRBV2 . CASSETGPGVETQYF TGTGCCAGCAGTGAAACGGGGCCAGGGGTGGAGACCCAGTACTTC
TRBJ2-5 . TRBV27 TRBD2 CASSLGGVAGGGRKETQYF TGTGCCAGCAGCCTCGGAGGGGTAGCGGGAGGCGGGAGGAAGGAGACCCAGTACTTC
TRBJ2-2 many TRBV6-1 . CASSPGPGAGELFF TGTGCCAGCAGTCCGGGACCTGGGGCCGGGGAGCTGTTTTTT
TRBJ2-7 few TRBV7-9 TRBD2 CASSLAVREGEQYF TGTGCCAGCAGCTTAGCGGTGCGGGAGGGCGAGCAGTACTTC
TRBJ2-7 . TRBV9 TRBD2 CASSVGGGAAYEQYF TGTGCCAGCAGCGTCGGGGGGGGCGCCGCCTACGAGCAGTACTTC
TRBJ2-7 few TRBV6-1 . CASSPYGGIDEQYF TGTGCCAGCAGTCCCTATGGGGGAATCGACGAGCAGTACTTC
TRBJ2-1 many TRBV5-5 TRBD1 CASSLDRGYEQFF TGTGCCAGCAGCTTGGACAGGGGCTATGAGCAGTTCTTC
TRBJ2-7 many TRBV15 . CATSRYYLWPDLDF TGTGCCACCAGCAGATACTACCTATGGCCCGATCTAGACTTC
TRBJ2-3 . TRBV20-1 . CSAYNSQDPTDTQYF TGCAGTGCTTATAACAGTCAAGATCCCACAGATACGCAGTATTTT
TRBJ2-7 many TRBV20-1 . CSAEARQETYEQYF TGCAGTGCTGAGGCGAGACAGGAGACCTACGAGCAGTACTTC
TRBJ2-2 many TRBV6-4 . CTSSESPENTGELFF TGTACCAGCAGTGAATCGCCCGAGAACACCGGGGAGCTGTTTTTT
TRBJ2-7 few TRBV3-1 . CASSQVGRIYEQYF TGTGCCAGCAGCCAAGTTGGTAGAATATACGAGCAGTACTTC
TRBJ2-1 few TRBV15 . CATSSDPSPYNEQFF TGTGCCACCAGCAGCGACCCAAGCCCCTACAATGAGCAGTTCTTC
TRBJ1-2 many TRBV5-5 . CASSLGTVYGYTF TGTGCCAGCAGCTTGGGGACGGTCTATGGCTACACCTTC
TRBJ1-1 few TRBV27 . CASRLGGTEAFF TGTGCCAGCAGGCTAGGGGGCACTGAAGCTTTCTTT
TRBJ1-1 . TRBV4-1 . CASSSRGNGVMNTEAFF TGCGCCAGCAGCTCCCGGGGCAACGGTGTTATGAACACTGAAGCTTTCTTT
TRBJ2-5 many TRBV29-1 . CSVGVVLQETQYF TGCAGCGTTGGGGTCGTGCTTCAAGAGACCCAGTACTTC
TRBJ2-3 many TRBV5-1 . CASSNRMFSTDTQYF TGCGCCAGCAGCAATCGGATGTTTAGCACAGATACGCAGTATTTT
TRBJ2-5 few TRBV20-1 . CSARGLGAGETQYF TGCAGTGCTAGAGGGCTAGGTGCGGGGGAGACCCAGTACTTC
TRBJ2-5 many TRBV15 TRBD2 CATSPDRGGHETQYF TGTGCCACCAGCCCGGACCGGGGGGGCCACGAGACCCAGTACTTC
TRBJ1-2 few TRBV28 . CASSSPGLSYGYTF TGTGCCAGCAGCTCACCGGGGCTCAGCTATGGCTACACCTTC
TRBJ2-1 many TRBV10-3 TRBD2 CAISDPELKREGSLDEQFF TGTGCCATCAGTGACCCGGAGTTGAAGCGGGAGGGCTCGTTAGATGAGCAGTTCTTC
TRBJ1-2 . TRBV6-5 . CASVTGESINGYTF TGTGCCAGCGTTACGGGGGAGAGCATAAATGGCTACACCTTC
TRBJ2-1 many TRBV3-1 TRBD2 CASSWEGNEQFF TGTGCCAGCAGCTGGGAGGGTAATGAGCAGTTCTTC
TRBJ2-1 many TRBV10-3 . CAISVEPNEQFF TGTGCCATCAGTGTCGAGCCGAATGAGCAGTTCTTC
TRBJ2-2 many TRBV19 . CASSLGSEPNTGELFF TGTGCCAGCTCCCTAGGGTCGGAACCGAACACCGGGGAGCTGTTTTTT
TRBJ2-3 few TRBV30 . CAWSAFVPDTQYF TGTGCCTGGAGCGCCTTTGTCCCAGATACGCAGTATTTT
TRBJ2-1 few TRBV5-5 TRBD2 CASSLEASGPYNEQFF TGTGCCAGCAGCTTGGAGGCTAGCGGACCCTACAATGAGCAGTTCTTC